The 28 T cell receptor beta chains presented below share a single source sample, sequenced in a study of metastatic and nonmetastatic thyroid tumors. All patients reached thyroid surgery having received no treatment beforehand. MiXCR reprocessed the PCR reads for TCRdb. The profile shows about 15,000 clones, approximately 19% of them singletons. The source material was blood. Receptors originate from a female donor with papillary thyroid cancer or a benign thyroid nodule (not recorded which). Some clones in this sample may be carry-over from other donors' samples.

This clone was counted many times. J is TRBJ1-3 and V is TRBV5-1; D unclear. The V gene lost 5 bases and the J gene lost 0 bases, with 9 bases spanning the gap. CDR3 length equals 14 residues. The germline CDR1 and CDR2 sequences are SGHRS and YFSETQ. The CDR3 reads CASRLSGSGNTIYF. CDR3 nucleotide sequence: TGCGCCAGCAGGCTGAGTGGCTCTGGAAACACCATATATTTT.

The rearrangement links TRBV6-1 to TRBJ2-7; D possibly corresponds to TRBD2 (6 bases). This CDR3 region has 14 residues. V was pared by 6 bases and J by 5 bases, with 17 bases between. CDR1 and CDR2 from the germline V gene are MNHNS and SASEGT. In nucleotides, the CDR3 is TGTGCCAGCAGCCTACGTGGCCGGGGGAACGAGCAGTACTTC. Residues: CASSLRGRGNEQYF.

This clone was picked up many times. The chain recombines TRBV7-9 with TRBJ2-1, with D hard to call. Germline CDR1 and CDR2: SEHNR and FQNEAQ (reference sequence). The CDR3 loop spans 13 amino acids. V dropped 4 bases and J dropped 4 bases, with 8 bases sitting between them. The CDR3, as DNA: TGTGCCAGCAGCTCATACACGTACAATGAGCAGTTCTTC. As protein: CASSSYTYNEQFF.

Points on this clone: An end of the junction does not agree with germline; a read error may underlie this. The genes are TRBV19 and TRBJ2-2; possibly TRBD2 for D (6 bases). Germline CDR1 reads LNHDA; CDR2 reads SQIVND (reference sequence). The CDR3 totals 14 residues. The CDR3 DNA reads TGTGCCATTAGTATTGGAGGGTACACCTGGGAGCTGTTTTTT. Protein: CAISIGGYTWELFF. The full variable domain, rest sourced from reference TRBV19 and TRBJ2-2, is DGGITQSPKYLFRKEGQNVTLSCEQNLNHDAMYWYRQDPGQGLRLIYYSQIVNDFQKGDIAEGYSVSREKKESFPLTVTSAQKNPTAFYLCAISIGGYTWELFFGEGSRLTVL.

This clone was recorded at least ten times. The gene calls are TRBV5-4 and TRBJ2-2; TRBD1 matches at 8 bases. The germline V gene has CDR1 SGHNT and CDR2 YYREEE (reference sequence). Trimming cost V 4 bases and J 6 bases; bases outside gene matches: 2. The CDR3 covers 13 residues. CDR3 sequence (DNA): TGTGCCAGCAGCCTGGACAGGGCCGGGGAGCTGTTTTTT. Translated: CASSLDRAGELFF.

The V gene is TRBV27, the J gene TRBJ2-7; D is unclear. Per the germline V gene, CDR1 is MNHEY and CDR2 is SMNVEV (reference sequence). CDR3 size: 15 residues. V dropped 6 bases and J dropped 0 bases, with 15 bases sitting between them. The CDR3 DNA sequence: TGTGCCAGCAGCCCCGACTTTCTGAGCTCCTACGAGCAGTACTTC. Encoded protein: CASSPDFLSSYEQYF.

By share, this clone counts as medium-sized. The V call is TRBV6-1, the J call TRBJ1-1; D might be TRBD1 (5 bases). The CDR3 runs 13 residues. The germline CDR1 and CDR2 sequences are MNHNS and SASEGT. Trimming cost V 9 bases and J 5 bases, with 16 bases left between them. The CDR3 coding sequence is TGTGCCAGTCTACCCGGGGGGGAAACTGAAGCTTTCTTT. Encoded protein: CASLPGGETEAFF.

This clone was observed a few times. Relative to the germline gene, one junction end is altered; a read error may explain this. This sequence joins TRBV2 and TRBJ2-7; 7 nucleotides align to TRBD1. From germline, CDR1 is SNHLY and CDR2 FYNNEI. The CDR3 consists of 13 residues. The CDR3 nucleotides are TGTACCAGCAGTGAAGGACAGGACTACGAGCAGTACTTC. Translation: CTSSEGQDYEQYF. Using reference TRBV2 and TRBJ2-7 for the parts outside the CDR3, the full variable domain is EPEVTQTPSHQVTQMGQEVILRCVPISNHLYFYWYRQILGQKVEFLVSFYNNEISEKSEIFDDQFSVERPDGSNFTLKIRSTKLEDSAMYFCTSSEGQDYEQYFGPGTRLTVT.

In the case of this clone: One end of the junction varies from germline; a read error may be responsible. The chain has TRBV11-2 and TRBJ2-5; D possibly corresponds to TRBD1 (5 bases). CDR1 and CDR2 from the germline V gene are SGHAT and FQNNGV. The CDR3 consists of 14 residues. CDR3 residues: CAISYDKGLKTQYF. CDR3 DNA sequence: TGTGCCATCAGCTACGACAAGGGGCTTAAGACCCAGTACTTC.

The J gene is TRBJ1-6, the V gene TRBV25-1; D is unclear. CDR3 size: 13 residues. V was trimmed by 9 bases and J by 9 bases, leaving 15 bases between them. CDR1 is MGHDK, CDR2 SYGVNS, per germline. The CDR3 region has the DNA TGTGCCAGAAAGAAAGGGATGAGTTCACCCCTCCACTTT. Amino acids: CARKKGMSSPLHF.

V usage is TRBV5-1 and J usage is TRBJ1-1; D is undetermined. The V gene's germline CDR1 is SGHRS and CDR2 YFSETQ. The CDR3 runs to 13 residues. Deletions cut 2 bases from V and 5 bases from J, with 10 bases between. CDR3 sequence reads: CASSFWQTTEAFF. Written as DNA, the CDR3 is TGCGCCAGCAGCTTTTGGCAGACAACTGAAGCTTTCTTT. Combining the CDR3 with reference TRBV5-1 and TRBJ1-1 gives the whole variable domain KAGVTQTPRYLIKTRGQQVTLSCSPISGHRSVSWYQQTPGQGLQFLFEYFSETQRNKGNFPGRFSGRQFSNSRSEMNVSTLELGDSALYLCASSFWQTTEAFFGQGTRLTVV.

By share, this clone ranks as medium-sized. V and J are TRBV19 and TRBJ2-1; D remains unclear. Germline V gives CDR1 LNHDA, CDR2 SQIVND (reference sequence). V was shortened by 1 base and J by 8 bases, with 12 bases between the two germline ends. The CDR3 extends over 14 amino acids. In DNA, the CDR3 is TGTGCCAGTAGTATAGGACGAGGCAGCTATGAGCAGTTCTTC. Its protein is CASSIGRGSYEQFF. The variable domain in full, completed from reference TRBV19 and TRBJ2-1, reads DGGITQSPKYLFRKEGQNVTLSCEQNLNHDAMYWYRQDPGQGLRLIYYSQIVNDFQKGDIAEGYSVSREKKESFPLTVTSAQKNPTAFYLCASSIGRGSYEQFFGPGTRLTVL.

This clone was detected ten times or more. This chain uses TRBV24-1 with TRBJ2-3; 16 bases match TRBD2. The CDR3 is 19 residues long. Looked up from germline, CDR1 is KGHDR and CDR2 is SFDVKD. J lost 2 bases, V lost 4 bases, and 8 bases had no gene match. DNA for the CDR3: TGTGCCACCAGTGAGACCGGGACTAGCGGGAGGGCCTTCACAGATACGCAGTATTTT. Amino acid sequence: CATSETGTSGRAFTDTQYF.

A few counts support this clone. The chain carries TRBV5-6 and TRBJ2-3; TRBD2 agrees at 10 bases. Germline V CDR1 and CDR2: SGHDT, YYEEEE. Losses at the gene ends were 2 bases for V and 1 base for J; bases not matched to a gene: 4. The CDR3 is 16 residues long. As DNA, the CDR3 is TGTGCCAGCAGCTTCAACCTAGCGGGAGGCACAGATACGCAGTATTTT. Protein: CASSFNLAGGTDTQYF. Variable domain in full (rest from reference TRBV5-6 and TRBJ2-3): DAGVTQSPTHLIKTRGQQVTLRCSPKSGHDTVSWYQQALGQGPQFIFQYYEEEERQRGNFPDRFSGHQFPNYSSELNVNALLLGDSALYLCASSFNLAGGTDTQYFGPGTRLTVL.

This clone showed up many times. The rearrangement uses TRBV5-4 and TRBJ2-1; 10 positions agree with TRBD2. J was trimmed by 7 bases and V by 4 bases; bases with no gene match: 5. CDR1 and CDR2 (germline): SGHNT, YYREEE (reference sequence). CDR3 length: 14 amino acids. CDR3 region: CASSRAGGPNEQFF. The CDR3 nucleotides read TGTGCCAGCAGCCGAGCGGGAGGGCCTAATGAGCAGTTCTTC.

This clone was found many times. The chain couples TRBV5-1 to TRBJ2-1; possible D gene TRBD2, 5 bases. Trimming cost V 3 bases and J 0 bases, with 10 bases left between them. Germline V lookup: CDR1 SGHRS, CDR2 YFSETQ. CDR3 length: 15 residues. CDR3 DNA: TGCGCCAGCAGCTCGGACTTGAACTCCTACAATGAGCAGTTCTTC. Residues: CASSSDLNSYNEQFF. The entire variable domain, with the rest obtained from reference TRBV5-1 and TRBJ2-1, is as follows: KAGVTQTPRYLIKTRGQQVTLSCSPISGHRSVSWYQQTPGQGLQFLFEYFSETQRNKGNFPGRFSGRQFSNSRSEMNVSTLELGDSALYLCASSSDLNSYNEQFFGPGTRLTVL.

In its sample, this clone is medium-sized (0.01 to 0.1%). The CDR3 sequence: CASNRPGADEQFF. CDR3 in DNA: TGTGCCAGCAATAGACCGGGAGCCGATGAGCAGTTCTTC. The rearrangement uses TRBV6-2 or TRBV6-3 and TRBJ2-1; weak D call: TRBD2 (6 bases). V lost 7 bases and J lost 8, with 15 bases in between. The CDR3 totals 13 residues. CDR1 and CDR2 from the germline V gene are MNHEY and SVGEGT.

The chain joins TRBV18 to TRBJ1-2; 7 bases are shared with TRBD1. Germline V CDR1 and CDR2: KGHSH, LQKENI. V lost 3 bases and J lost 8; bases outside the gene matches: 6. CDR3 length equals 13 residues. The chain's CDR3 is CASSPGTEPGYTF. The CDR3 DNA reads TGTGCCAGCTCACCCGGGACAGAACCAGGCTACACCTTC.

This rearrangement joins TRBV3-1 to TRBJ2-1; TRBD2 aligns across 10 bases. There are 19 residues in the CDR3. Germline V gene data show CDR1 as LGHDT and CDR2 as YNNKEL (reference sequence). The trim removed 0 bases at V and 7 bases at J, leaving 15 bases unmatched. CDR3 sequence (DNA): TGTGCCAGCAGCCAAGATATAGGGGGCGTAGCGGGAGGTTGGAATGAGCAGTTCTTC. Protein sequence: CASSQDIGGVAGGWNEQFF.

The chain employs TRBV20-1 and TRBJ1-3; TRBD1 might be the D (5 bases). V lost 6 bases and J 1 base, leaving 13 bases between the germline ends. Germline CDR1 and CDR2: DFQATT and SNEGSKA (reference sequence). The CDR3 runs to 14 residues. The CDR3 sequence: CSAQISGSGNTIYF. The DNA for the CDR3 is TGCAGTGCCCAAATTTCAGGGTCTGGAAACACCATATATTTT.

The table lists this clone with many counts. The rearrangement links TRBV3-1 to TRBJ2-2; TRBD1 matches 9 bases. Germline lookup yields CDR1 LGHDT and CDR2 YNNKEL (reference sequence). The CDR3 spans 16 residues. V was clipped by 1 base and J by 0 bases; unmatched bases: 0. This CDR3 reads CASSQGTGANTGELFF. Here the CDR3 DNA reads TGTGCCAGCAGCCAAGGGACAGGGGCGAACACCGGGGAGCTGTTTTTT.

This clone was picked up many times. This specimen includes other DNA sequences encoding the same CDR3. The chain combines TRBV28 with TRBJ2-1, with 8 bases aligning to TRBD2. The CDR3 runs to 21 residues. Germline CDR1 and CDR2: MDHEN and SYDVKM. V was clipped by 3 bases and J by 3 bases; unmatched bases: 22. CDR3 amino acids: CASSFFPTPGGRRSFYNEQFF. The CDR3, as DNA: TGTGCCAGCAGTTTTTTTCCCACCCCTGGCGGGAGGAGGTCCTTCTACAATGAGCAGTTCTTC.

The table lists this clone with a few counts. The junction departs from germline at one end; a sequencing error may be responsible. J is TRBJ2-1 and V is TRBV6-1, with D uncertain. Germline CDR1 reads MNHNS; CDR2 reads SASEGT. This CDR3 spans 12 amino acids. The CDR3 DNA reads TGTGCCAGCAGTCTATCGTTGGGTTGCCCATCTTTC. This sequence encodes CASSLSLGCPSF.

By share of the sample, this clone is medium-sized. The V call is TRBV15, the J call TRBJ2-5, with 12 bases identical to TRBD2. Germline CDR1 is LNHNV and CDR2 is YYDKDF (reference sequence). This CDR3 has 17 residues. Trimming at V came to 5 bases and at J to 5 bases, leaving 12 bases not matched to a gene. CDR3 bases: TGTGCCACCAGCGGTGATAGACTAGCGGGAGTCCTTGAGACCCAGTACTTC. Amino acid sequence: CATSGDRLAGVLETQYF. Supplemented by reference TRBV15 and TRBJ2-5, the full variable domain reads DAMVIQNPRYQVTQFGKPVTLSCSQTLNHNVMYWYQQKSSQAPKLLFHYYDKDFNNEADTPDNFQSRRPNTSFCFLDIRSPGLGDTAMYLCATSGDRLAGVLETQYFGPGTRLLVL.

The chain is built from TRBV7-2 and TRBJ1-2; weak D call: TRBD1 (5 bases). Between the trimmed V and J ends, which lost 6 bases and 8 bases, there was a span of 22 bases. This CDR3 has 15 residues. Per the germline V gene, CDR1 is SGHTA and CDR2 is FQGNSA. CDR3 nucleotide sequence: TGTGCCAGCAGACGGGGTTTCTTGAGGGGTGAGGGCTACACCTTC. It encodes CASRRGFLRGEGYTF.

In this sample, this clone is medium-sized. J is TRBJ2-6 and V is TRBV19, with 7 bases lining up with TRBD1. Germline lookup yields CDR1 LNHDA and CDR2 SQIVND (reference sequence). Trimming took 6 bases from V and 2 from J; bases not matched to a gene: 4. The CDR3 runs 15 residues. This chain's CDR3 is CASRITGAGANVLTF. The CDR3 DNA sequence: TGTGCCAGTAGAATAACAGGGGCTGGGGCCAACGTCCTGACTTTC.

The sample holds many counts of this clone. The chain uses TRBV15 and TRBJ1-4; D is unresolved. Trimming left V 1 base short and J 1 base short, with 7 bases between. This CDR3 contains 15 residues. The germline V gene encodes CDR1 LNHNV and CDR2 YYDKDF (reference sequence). This CDR3 reads CATSRGSQTNEKLFF. DNA of the CDR3: TGTGCCACCAGCAGAGGTAGTCAAACTAATGAAAAACTGTTTTTT.

Of note for this clone: One end of the junction is discordant with germline, which a read error may explain. The V and J genes are TRBV20-1 and TRBJ2-1, with TRBD2 matching over 9 bases. CDR1 DFQATT and CDR2 SNEGSKA come from the germline V gene (reference sequence). CDR3 length: 16 residues. This CDR3 is CIARDCRVAGEPEQFF. CDR3 bases: TGCATTGCTAGAGATTGTAGGGTAGCGGGAGAGCCTGAGCAGTTCTTC.